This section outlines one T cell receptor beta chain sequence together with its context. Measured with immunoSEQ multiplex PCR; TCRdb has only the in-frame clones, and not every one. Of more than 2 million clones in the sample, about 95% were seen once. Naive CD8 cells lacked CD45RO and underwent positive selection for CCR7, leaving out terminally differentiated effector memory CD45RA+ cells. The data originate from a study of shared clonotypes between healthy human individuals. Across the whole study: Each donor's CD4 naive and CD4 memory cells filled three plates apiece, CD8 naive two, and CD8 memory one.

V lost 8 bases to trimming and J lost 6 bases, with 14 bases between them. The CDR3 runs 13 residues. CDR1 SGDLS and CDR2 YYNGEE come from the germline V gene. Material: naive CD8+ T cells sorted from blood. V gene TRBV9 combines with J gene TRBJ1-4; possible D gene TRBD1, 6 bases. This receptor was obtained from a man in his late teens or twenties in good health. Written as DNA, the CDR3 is TGTGCCAGTTCCAGACAGGAGGATGAAAAACTGTTTTTT. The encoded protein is CASSRQEDEKLFF.